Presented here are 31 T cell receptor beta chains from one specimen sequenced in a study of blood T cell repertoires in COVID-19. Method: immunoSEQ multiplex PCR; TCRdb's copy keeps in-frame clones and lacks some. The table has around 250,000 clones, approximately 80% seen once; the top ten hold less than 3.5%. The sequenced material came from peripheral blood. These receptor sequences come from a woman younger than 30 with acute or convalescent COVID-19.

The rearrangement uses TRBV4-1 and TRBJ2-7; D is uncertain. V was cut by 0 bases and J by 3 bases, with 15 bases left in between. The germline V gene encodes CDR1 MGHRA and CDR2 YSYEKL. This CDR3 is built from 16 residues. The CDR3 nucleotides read TGCGCCAGCAGCCAAGATCTGAGCATTGATATCTACGAGCAGTACTTC. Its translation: CASSQDLSIDIYEQYF.

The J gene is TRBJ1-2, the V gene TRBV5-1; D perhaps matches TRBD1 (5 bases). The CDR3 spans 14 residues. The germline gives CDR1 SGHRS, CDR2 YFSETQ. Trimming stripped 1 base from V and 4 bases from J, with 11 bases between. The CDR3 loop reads CASSLSGIIYGYTF. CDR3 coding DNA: TGCGCCAGCAGCTTGTCAGGGATCATCTATGGCTACACCTTC.

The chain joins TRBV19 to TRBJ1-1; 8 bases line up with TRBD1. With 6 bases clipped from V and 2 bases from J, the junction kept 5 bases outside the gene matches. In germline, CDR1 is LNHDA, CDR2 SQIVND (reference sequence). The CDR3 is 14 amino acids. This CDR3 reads CASSADRVNTEAFF. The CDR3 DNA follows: TGTGCCAGTAGCGCGGACAGGGTTAACACTGAAGCTTTCTTT.

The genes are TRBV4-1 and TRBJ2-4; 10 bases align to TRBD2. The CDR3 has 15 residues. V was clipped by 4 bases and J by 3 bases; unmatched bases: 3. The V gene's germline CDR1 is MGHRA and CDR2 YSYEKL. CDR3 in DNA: TGCGCCAGCAGCCCCAGGACTAGCGGCAAAAACATTCAGTACTTC. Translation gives CASSPRTSGKNIQYF.

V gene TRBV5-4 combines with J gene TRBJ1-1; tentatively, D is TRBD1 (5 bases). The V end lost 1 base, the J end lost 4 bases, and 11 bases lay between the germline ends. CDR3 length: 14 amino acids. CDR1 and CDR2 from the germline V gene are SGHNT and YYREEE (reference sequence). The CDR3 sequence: CASSLQGIGTEAFF. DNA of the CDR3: TGTGCCAGCAGCTTGCAGGGCATCGGCACTGAAGCTTTCTTT. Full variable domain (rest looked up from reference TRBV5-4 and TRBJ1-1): ETGVTQSPTHLIKTRGQQVTLRCSSQSGHNTVSWYQQALGQGPQFIFQYYREEENGRGNFPPRFSGLQFPNYSSELNVNALELDDSALYLCASSLQGIGTEAFFGQGTRLTVV.

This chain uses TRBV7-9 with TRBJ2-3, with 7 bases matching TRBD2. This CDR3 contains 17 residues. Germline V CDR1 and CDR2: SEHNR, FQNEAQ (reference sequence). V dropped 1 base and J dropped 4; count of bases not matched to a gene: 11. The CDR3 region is CASSLERLVAGADTQYF. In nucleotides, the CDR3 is TGTGCCAGCAGCTTAGAGAGGTTGGTAGCGGGCGCAGATACGCAGTATTTT.

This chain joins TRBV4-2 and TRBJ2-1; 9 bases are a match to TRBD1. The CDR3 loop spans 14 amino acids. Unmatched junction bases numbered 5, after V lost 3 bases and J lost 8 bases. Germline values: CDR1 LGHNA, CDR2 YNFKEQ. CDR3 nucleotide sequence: TGTGCCAGCAGCCAGGGACAGGGAGGCTATGAGCAGTTCTTC. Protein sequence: CASSQGQGGYEQFF.

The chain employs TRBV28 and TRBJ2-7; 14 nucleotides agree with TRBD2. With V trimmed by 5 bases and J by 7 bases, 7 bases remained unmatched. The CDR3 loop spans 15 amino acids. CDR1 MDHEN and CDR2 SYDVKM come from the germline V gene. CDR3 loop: CASSQMTSGRVEQYF. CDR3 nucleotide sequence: TGTGCCAGCAGTCAAATGACTAGCGGGAGGGTGGAGCAGTACTTC.

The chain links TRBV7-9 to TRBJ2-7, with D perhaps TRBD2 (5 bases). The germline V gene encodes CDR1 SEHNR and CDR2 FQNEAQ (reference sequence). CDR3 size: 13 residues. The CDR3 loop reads CADSVAGVGEQYF. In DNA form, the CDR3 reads TGTGCTGACTCGGTGGCCGGGGTAGGCGAGCAGTACTTC.

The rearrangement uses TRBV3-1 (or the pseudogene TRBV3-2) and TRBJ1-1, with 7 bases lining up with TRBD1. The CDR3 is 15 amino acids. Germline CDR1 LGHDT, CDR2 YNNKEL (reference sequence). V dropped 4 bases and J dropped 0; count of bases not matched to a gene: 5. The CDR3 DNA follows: TGTGCCAGCAGCCTAACCGACAGGGTGAACACTGAAGCTTTCTTT. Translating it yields CASSLTDRVNTEAFF.

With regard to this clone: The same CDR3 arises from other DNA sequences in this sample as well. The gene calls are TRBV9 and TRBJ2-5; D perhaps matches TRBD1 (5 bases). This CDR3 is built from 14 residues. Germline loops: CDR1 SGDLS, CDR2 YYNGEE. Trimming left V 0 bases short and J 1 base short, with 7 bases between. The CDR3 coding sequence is TGTGCCAGCAGCGTAGGGACATTCCAAGAGACCCAGTACTTC. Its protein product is CASSVGTFQETQYF.

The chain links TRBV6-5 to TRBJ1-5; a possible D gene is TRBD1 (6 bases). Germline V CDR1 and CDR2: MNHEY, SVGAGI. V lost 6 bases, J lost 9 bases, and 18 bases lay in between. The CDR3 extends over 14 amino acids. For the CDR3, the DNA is TGTGCCAGCAGACACACAGGGCTGGGTCTGCCCCAGCATTTT. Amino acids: CASRHTGLGLPQHF.

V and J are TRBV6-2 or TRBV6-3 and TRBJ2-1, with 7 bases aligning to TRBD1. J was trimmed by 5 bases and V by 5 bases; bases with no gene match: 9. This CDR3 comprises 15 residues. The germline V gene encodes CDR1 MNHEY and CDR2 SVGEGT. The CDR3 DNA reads TGTGCCAGCAGTAATTACAGGGGTTTTAACAATGAGCAGTTCTTC. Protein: CASSNYRGFNNEQFF.

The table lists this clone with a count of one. The CDR3: CASCPGVGGAYEQYF. In nucleotides, the CDR3 is TGTGCCAGCTGTCCTGGGGTCGGAGGAGCTTACGAGCAGTACTTC. V and J are TRBV28 and TRBJ2-7, with TRBD2 as a possible D gene (5 bases). The V end lost 8 bases, the J end lost 4 bases, and 21 bases lay between the germline ends. From germline, CDR1 is MDHEN and CDR2 SYDVKM. The CDR3 consists of 15 residues. Together with reference TRBV28 and TRBJ2-7, the CDR3 gives the full variable domain: DVKVTQSSRYLVKRTGEKVFLECVQDMDHENMFWYRQDPGLGLRLIYFSYDVKMKEKGDIPEGYSVSREKKERFSLILESASTNQTSMYLCASCPGVGGAYEQYFGPGTRLTVT.

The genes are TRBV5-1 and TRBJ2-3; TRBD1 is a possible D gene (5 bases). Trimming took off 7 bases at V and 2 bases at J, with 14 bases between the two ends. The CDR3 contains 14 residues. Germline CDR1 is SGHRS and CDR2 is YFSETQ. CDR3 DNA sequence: TGCGCCAGCGGCGATCCAGGGAACACAGATACGCAGTATTTT. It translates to CASGDPGNTDTQYF. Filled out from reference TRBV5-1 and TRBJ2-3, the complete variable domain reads KAGVTQTPRYLIKTRGQQVTLSCSPISGHRSVSWYQQTPGQGLQFLFEYFSETQRNKGNFPGRFSGRQFSNSRSEMNVSTLELGDSALYLCASGDPGNTDTQYFGPGTRLTVL.

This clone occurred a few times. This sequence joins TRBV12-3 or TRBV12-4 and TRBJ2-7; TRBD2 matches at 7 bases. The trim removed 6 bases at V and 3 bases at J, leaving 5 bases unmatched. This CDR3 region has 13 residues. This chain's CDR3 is CASRRLADYEQYF. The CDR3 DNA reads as TGTGCCAGCAGGCGACTAGCAGACTACGAGCAGTACTTC.

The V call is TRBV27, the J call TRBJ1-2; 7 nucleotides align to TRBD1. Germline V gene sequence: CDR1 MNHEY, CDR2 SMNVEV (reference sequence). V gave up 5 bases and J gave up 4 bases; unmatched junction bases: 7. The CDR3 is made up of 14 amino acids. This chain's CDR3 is CASSPSGTAYGYTF. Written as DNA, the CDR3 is TGTGCCAGCAGTCCAAGTGGGACAGCCTATGGCTACACCTTC.

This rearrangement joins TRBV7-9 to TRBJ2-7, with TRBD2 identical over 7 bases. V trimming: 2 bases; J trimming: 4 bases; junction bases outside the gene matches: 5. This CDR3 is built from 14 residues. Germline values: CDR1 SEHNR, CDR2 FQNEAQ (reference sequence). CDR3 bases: TGTGCCAGCAGCTTACGGTCTAGCGGATACGAGCAGTACTTC. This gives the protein CASSLRSSGYEQYF.

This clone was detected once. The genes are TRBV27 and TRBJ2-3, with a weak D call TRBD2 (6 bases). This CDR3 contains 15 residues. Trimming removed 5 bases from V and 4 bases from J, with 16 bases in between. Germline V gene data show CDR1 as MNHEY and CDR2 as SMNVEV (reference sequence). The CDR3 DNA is TGTGCCAGCAGTAGCCCTCGGGGGATTCCAGATACGCAGTATTTT. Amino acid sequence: CASSSPRGIPDTQYF.

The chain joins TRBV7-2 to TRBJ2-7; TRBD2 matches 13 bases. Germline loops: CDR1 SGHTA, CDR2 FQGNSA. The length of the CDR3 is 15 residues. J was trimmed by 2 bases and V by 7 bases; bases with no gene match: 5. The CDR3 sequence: CASTGGLAGAYEQYF. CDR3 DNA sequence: TGTGCCAGCACCGGAGGACTAGCGGGAGCCTACGAGCAGTACTTC.

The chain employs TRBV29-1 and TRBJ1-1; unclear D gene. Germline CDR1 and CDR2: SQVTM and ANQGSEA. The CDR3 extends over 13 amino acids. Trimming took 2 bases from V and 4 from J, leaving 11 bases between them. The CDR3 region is CSVEREGRTEAFF. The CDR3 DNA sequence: TGCAGCGTTGAACGGGAGGGCCGCACTGAAGCTTTCTTT.

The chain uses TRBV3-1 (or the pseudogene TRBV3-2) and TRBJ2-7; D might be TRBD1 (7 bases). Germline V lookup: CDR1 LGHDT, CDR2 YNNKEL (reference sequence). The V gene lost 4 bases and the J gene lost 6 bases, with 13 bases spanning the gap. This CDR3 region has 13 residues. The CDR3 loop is CASSRQGGGEQYF. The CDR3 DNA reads TGTGCCAGCAGCCGCCAGGGGGGCGGCGAGCAGTACTTC.

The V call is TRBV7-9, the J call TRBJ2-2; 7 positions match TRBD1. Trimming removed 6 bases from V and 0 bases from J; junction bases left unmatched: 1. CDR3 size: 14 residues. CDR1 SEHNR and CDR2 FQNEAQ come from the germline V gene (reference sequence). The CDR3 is CASRTGPNTGELFF. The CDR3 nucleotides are TGTGCCAGCAGGACAGGGCCGAACACCGGGGAGCTGTTTTTT. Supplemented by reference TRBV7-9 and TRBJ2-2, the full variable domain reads DTGVSQNPRHKITKRGQNVTFRCDPISEHNRLYWYRQTLGQGPEFLTYFQNEAQLEKSRLLSDRFSAERPKGSFSTLEIQRTEQGDSAMYLCASRTGPNTGELFFGEGSRLTVL.

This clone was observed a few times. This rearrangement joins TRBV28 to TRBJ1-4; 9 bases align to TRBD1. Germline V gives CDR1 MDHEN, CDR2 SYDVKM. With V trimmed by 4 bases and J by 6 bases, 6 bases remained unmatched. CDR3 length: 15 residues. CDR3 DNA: TGTGCCAGCAGTTCACGGACAGGGGAGGATGAAAAACTGTTTTTT. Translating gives CASSSRTGEDEKLFF.

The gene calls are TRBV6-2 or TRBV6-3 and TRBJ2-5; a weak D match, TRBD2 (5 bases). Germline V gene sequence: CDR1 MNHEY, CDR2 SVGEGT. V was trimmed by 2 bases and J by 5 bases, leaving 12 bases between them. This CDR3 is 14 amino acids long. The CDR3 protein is CASSYGREWETQYF. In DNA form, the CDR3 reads TGTGCCAGCAGTTACGGTAGGGAGTGGGAGACCCAGTACTTC.

The CDR3 sequence is CASSRSRDTPGTEAFF. The CDR3 DNA reads as TGTGCCAGCAGCCGATCCCGGGACACCCCGGGCACTGAAGCTTTCTTT. The chain has TRBV11-2 and TRBJ1-1, with D perhaps matching TRBD1 (6 bases). The CDR3 spans 16 residues. The germline V gene has CDR1 SGHAT and CDR2 FQNNGV. V was shortened by 5 bases and J by 4 bases, with 20 bases between the two germline ends.

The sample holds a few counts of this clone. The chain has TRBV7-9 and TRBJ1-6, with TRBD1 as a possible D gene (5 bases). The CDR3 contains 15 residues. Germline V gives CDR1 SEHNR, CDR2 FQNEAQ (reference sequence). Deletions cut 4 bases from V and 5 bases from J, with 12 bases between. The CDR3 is CASSSQGADNSPLHF. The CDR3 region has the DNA TGTGCCAGCAGCTCCCAGGGCGCTGATAATTCACCCCTCCACTTT.

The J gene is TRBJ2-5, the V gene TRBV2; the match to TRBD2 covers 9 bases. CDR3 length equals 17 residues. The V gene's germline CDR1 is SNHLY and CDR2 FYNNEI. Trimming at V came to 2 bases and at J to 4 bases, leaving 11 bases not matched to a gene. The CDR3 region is CASSEMAGGRFGETQYF. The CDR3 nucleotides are TGTGCCAGCAGTGAAATGGCGGGAGGGCGCTTTGGAGAGACCCAGTACTTC. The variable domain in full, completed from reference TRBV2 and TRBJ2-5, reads EPEVTQTPSHQVTQMGQEVILRCVPISNHLYFYWYRQILGQKVEFLVSFYNNEISEKSEIFDDQFSVERPDGSNFTLKIRSTKLEDSAMYFCASSEMAGGRFGETQYFGPGTRLLVL.

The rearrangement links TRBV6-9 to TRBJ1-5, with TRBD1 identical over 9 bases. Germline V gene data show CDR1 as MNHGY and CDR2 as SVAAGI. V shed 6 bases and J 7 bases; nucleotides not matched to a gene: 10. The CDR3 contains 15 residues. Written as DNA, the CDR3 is TGTGCCAGCAGCTACCGGGACAGGGCGGGGCAGCCCCAGCATTTT. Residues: CASSYRDRAGQPQHF.

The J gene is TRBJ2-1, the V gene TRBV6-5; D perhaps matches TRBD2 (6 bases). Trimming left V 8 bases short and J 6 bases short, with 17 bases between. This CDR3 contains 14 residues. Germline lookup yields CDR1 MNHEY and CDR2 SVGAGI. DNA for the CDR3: TGTGCCAGCTGGATAGGGACTCCCTCCAATGAGCAGTTCTTC. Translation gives CASWIGTPSNEQFF.

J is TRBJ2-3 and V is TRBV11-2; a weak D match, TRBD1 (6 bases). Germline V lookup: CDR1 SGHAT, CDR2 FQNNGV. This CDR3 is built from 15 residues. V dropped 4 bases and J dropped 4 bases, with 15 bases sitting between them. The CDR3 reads CASSYRGRGSDTQYF. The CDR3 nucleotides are TGTGCCAGCAGCTATCGGGGCAGGGGATCAGATACGCAGTATTTT.